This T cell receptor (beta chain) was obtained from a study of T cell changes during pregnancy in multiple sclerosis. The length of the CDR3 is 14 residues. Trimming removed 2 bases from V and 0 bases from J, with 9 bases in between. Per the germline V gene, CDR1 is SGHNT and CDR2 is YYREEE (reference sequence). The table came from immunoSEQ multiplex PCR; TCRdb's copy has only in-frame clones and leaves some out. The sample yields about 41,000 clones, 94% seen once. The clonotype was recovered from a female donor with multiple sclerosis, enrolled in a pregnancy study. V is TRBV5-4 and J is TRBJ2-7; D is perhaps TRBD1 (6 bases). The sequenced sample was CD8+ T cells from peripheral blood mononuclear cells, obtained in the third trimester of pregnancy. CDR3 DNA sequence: TGTGCCAGCAGCTTCAGGGGAAGCTCCTACGAGCAGTACTTC. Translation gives CASSFRGSSYEQYF.